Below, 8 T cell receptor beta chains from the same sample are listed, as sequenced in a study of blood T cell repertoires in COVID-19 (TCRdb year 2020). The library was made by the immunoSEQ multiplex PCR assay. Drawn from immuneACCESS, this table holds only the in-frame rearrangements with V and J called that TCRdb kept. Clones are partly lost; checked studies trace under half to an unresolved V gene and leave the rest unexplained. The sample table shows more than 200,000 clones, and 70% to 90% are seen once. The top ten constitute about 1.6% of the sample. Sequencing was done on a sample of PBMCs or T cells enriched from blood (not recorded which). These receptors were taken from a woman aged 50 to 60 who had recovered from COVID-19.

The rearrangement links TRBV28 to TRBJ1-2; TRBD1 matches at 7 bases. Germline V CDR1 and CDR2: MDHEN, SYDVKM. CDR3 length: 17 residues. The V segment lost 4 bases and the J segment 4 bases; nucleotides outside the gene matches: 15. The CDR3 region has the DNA TGTGCCAGCAGTTCGGCGATGACAGGGAGGTTGGGCTATGGCTACACCTTC. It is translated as CASSSAMTGRLGYGYTF.

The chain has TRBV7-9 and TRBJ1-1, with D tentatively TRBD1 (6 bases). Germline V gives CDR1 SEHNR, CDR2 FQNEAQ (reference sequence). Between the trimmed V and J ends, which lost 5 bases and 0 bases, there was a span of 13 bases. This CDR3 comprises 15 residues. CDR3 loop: CASSPPTGLNTEAFF. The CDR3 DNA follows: TGTGCCAGCAGCCCACCGACAGGTCTGAACACTGAAGCTTTCTTT.

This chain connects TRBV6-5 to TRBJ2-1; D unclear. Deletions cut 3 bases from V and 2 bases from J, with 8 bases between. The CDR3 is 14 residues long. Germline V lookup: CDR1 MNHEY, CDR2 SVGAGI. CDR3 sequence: CASSYGQTYNEQFF. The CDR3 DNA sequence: TGTGCCAGCAGTTATGGCCAGACCTACAATGAGCAGTTCTTC.

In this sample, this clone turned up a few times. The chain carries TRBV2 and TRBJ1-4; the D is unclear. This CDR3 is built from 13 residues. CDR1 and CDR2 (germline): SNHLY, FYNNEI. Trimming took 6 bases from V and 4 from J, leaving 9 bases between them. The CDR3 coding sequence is TGTGCCAGCAGGGGCGAGCTTAATGAAAAACTGTTTTTT. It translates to CASRGELNEKLFF.

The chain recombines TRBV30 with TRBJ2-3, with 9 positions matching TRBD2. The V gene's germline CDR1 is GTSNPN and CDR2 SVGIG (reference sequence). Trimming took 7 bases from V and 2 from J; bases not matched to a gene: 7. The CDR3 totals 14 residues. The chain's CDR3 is CASTLAGLTDTQYF. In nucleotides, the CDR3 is TGTGCCTCCACACTAGCGGGCCTCACAGATACGCAGTATTTT.

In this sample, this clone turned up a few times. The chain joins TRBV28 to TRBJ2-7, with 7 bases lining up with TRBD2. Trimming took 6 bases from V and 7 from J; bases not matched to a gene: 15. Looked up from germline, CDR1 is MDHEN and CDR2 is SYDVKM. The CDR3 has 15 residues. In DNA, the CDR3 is TGTGCCAGCAGGCCCCCTGGGGCGGGAGATCTTGAGCAGTACTTC. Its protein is CASRPPGAGDLEQYF.

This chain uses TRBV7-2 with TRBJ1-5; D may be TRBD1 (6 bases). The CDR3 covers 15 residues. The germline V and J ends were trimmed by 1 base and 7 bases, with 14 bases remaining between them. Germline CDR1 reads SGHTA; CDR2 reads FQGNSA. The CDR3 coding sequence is TGTGCCAGCAGCTTAGATTTGGGGGCTAGCCAGCCCCAGCATTTT. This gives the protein CASSLDLGASQPQHF.

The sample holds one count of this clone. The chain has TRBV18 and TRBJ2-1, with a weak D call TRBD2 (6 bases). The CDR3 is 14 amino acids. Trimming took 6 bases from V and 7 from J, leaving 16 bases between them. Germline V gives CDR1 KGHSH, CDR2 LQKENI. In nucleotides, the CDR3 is TGTGCCAGCTCGACGGGGGTTGGAGGTAATGAGCAGTTCTTC. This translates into CASSTGVGGNEQFF.